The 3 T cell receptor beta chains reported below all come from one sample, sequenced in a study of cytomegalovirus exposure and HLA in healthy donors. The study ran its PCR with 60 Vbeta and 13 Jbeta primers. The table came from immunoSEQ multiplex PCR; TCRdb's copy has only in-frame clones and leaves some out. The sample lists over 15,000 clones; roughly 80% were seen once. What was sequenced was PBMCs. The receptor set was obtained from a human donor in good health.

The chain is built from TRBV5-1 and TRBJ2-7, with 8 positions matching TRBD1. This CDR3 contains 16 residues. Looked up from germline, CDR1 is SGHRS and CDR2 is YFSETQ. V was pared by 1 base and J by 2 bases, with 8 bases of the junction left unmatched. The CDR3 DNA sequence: TGCGCCAGCAGCTTGTCCACCGGGACAGGAACCTACGAGCAGTACTTC. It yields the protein CASSLSTGTGTYEQYF.

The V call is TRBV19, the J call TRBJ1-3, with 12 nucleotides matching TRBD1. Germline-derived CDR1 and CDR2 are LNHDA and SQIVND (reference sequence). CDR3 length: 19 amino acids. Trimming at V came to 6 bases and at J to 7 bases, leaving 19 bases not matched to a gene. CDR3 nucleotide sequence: TGTGCCAGTAGGTTCCGGGACAGGGGGCGACATGGACTTGGGAACACCATATATTTT. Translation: CASRFRDRGRHGLGNTIYF.

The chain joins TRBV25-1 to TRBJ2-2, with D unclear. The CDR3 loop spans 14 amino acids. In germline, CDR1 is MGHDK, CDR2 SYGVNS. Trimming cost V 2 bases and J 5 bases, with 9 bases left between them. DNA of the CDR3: TGTGCCAGCAGTGAACTTACCCTAACCGGGGAGCTGTTTTTT. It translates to CASSELTLTGELFF.